This entry features one T cell receptor beta chain sequence. Authors' methods: Amplification with reference gene primers provided the estimates of nucleated cell counts. Sequencing used immunoSEQ multiplex PCR; TCRdb keeps in-frame clones, though not all of them. V and J calls and clone size are copied from that table; D and trimming were computed from the DNA. Altogether about 240,000 clones are present, roughly 85% being singletons, with the ten largest covering 4% to 6%. The data were obtained in a study of blood T cell repertoires in COVID-19. The wider study: PBMCs, B-cell-depleted T cells, or T cells provided the cDNA or gDNA that made up the material.

The V and J ends lost 5 bases and 1 base respectively, with 8 bases between them. Germline CDR1 KGHSH, CDR2 LQKENI. The CDR3 covers 13 residues. The sequence derives from a man aged 50-59 years with COVID-19, enrolled during active disease. The source material was peripheral blood. This sequence joins TRBV18 and TRBJ1-1, with a weak D call TRBD1 (5 bases). The CDR3 spells CASSGQTNTEAFF. In nucleotides, the CDR3 is TGTGCCAGCTCAGGACAAACGAACACTGAAGCTTTCTTT.